A selection of T cell receptor beta chains follows, all from one sample in a study of identical twins. TCRdb re-called the 5' RACE reads through MiXCR, storing one row per CDR3 protein. The sample consists of about 530,000 distinct CDR3 sequences, 13% to 15% of them appearing once. The same sample was also used in a study of yellow fever vaccine responses in identical twins.

Sequenced sample: CD4+ T cells sorted from blood. The receptors stem from a young woman in good health. The CDR3 runs from the conserved cysteine through the conserved F or W. A D gene is named only where the DNA matches it firmly. Clone size is given for some rows only: seen once, a few or many times, or a class if the clone is expanded.

v_call,clone_size,j_call,d_call,cdr3_aa,cdr3_nt
TRBV10-3,few,TRBJ2-1,.,CAIGRTSTYNEQFF,TGTGCCATCGGACGGACAAGTACATACAATGAGCAGTTCTTC
TRBV20-1,.,TRBJ1-1,.,CSALAPGGTEAFF,TGCAGTGCTTTGGCCCCCGGTGGCACTGAAGCTTTCTTT
TRBV5-6,.,TRBJ2-3,.,CASNRGTDTQYF,TGTGCCAGCAACCGGGGCACAGATACGCAGTATTTT
TRBV29-1,many,TRBJ2-5,.,CSVGPQETQYF,TGCAGCGTTGGCCCGCAAGAGACCCAGTACTTC
TRBV10-3,.,TRBJ2-3,.,CATSDRLVTDTQYF,TGTGCCACCAGTGACCGACTCGTTACAGATACGCAGTATTTT
TRBV5-1,few,TRBJ2-1,TRBD2,CASSLAVTSEAEQFF,TGCGCCAGCAGCTTGGCAGTAACTAGCGAAGCTGAGCAGTTCTTC
TRBV10-3,few,TRBJ2-3,TRBD2,CAVGQREDTQYF,TGTGCCGTGGGTCAGCGGGAGGATACGCAGTATTTT
TRBV7-9,few,TRBJ1-2,.,CASSSQAVKAFF,TGTGCCAGCAGCTCACAGGCCGTTAAGGCCTTCTTC
TRBV5-1,few,TRBJ2-3,.,CASSQGVPSTDTQYF,TGCGCCAGCTCCCAGGGCGTCCCCAGCACAGATACGCAGTATTTT
TRBV12-3/TRBV12-4,many,TRBJ1-5,TRBD1,CASSRTGIQPQHF,TGTGCCAGCAGTAGGACAGGGATTCAGCCCCAGCATTTT
TRBV5-1,few,TRBJ2-5,TRBD1,CASSSGQGAYETQYF,TGCGCCAGCAGCTCCGGACAGGGGGCGTACGAGACCCAGTACTTC
TRBV6-5,.,TRBJ2-3,.,CASSYSPGADTQYF,TGTGCCAGCAGTTACTCCCCGGGAGCAGATACGCAGTATTTT
TRBV20-1,many,TRBJ1-4,.,CSARTAGVPPEKLFF,TGCAGTGCTAGGACCGCAGGGGTTCCCCCCGAAAAACTGTTTTTT
TRBV7-9,.,TRBJ2-6,.,CASTRVSGANVLTF,TGTGCCAGTACCAGGGTCTCTGGGGCCAACGTCCTGACTTTC
TRBV9,few,TRBJ1-1,.,CASSVEPATNTEAFF,TGTGCCAGCAGCGTAGAGCCAGCTACGAACACTGAAGCTTTCTTT
TRBV2,few,TRBJ1-2,.,CASSEIPSGYTF,TGTGCCAGCAGTGAAATACCAAGTGGCTACACCTTC
TRBV10-3,many,TRBJ1-1,.,CAITTTGNTEAFF,TGTGCCATCACAACGACAGGGAACACTGAAGCTTTCTTT
TRBV5-1,.,TRBJ2-3,TRBD2,CASSLDGLAGMGDTQYF,TGCGCCAGCAGCTTGGACGGACTAGCGGGAATGGGAGATACGCAGTATTTT
TRBV28,.,TRBJ2-2,.,CASSLPQAANTGELFF,TGTGCCAGCAGTTTACCCCAGGCCGCGAACACCGGGGAGCTGTTTTTT
TRBV3-1,.,TRBJ2-1,.,CASSQEGTGNNEQFF,TGTGCCAGCAGCCAAGAAGGGACTGGAAACAATGAGCAGTTCTTC
TRBV7-8,.,TRBJ2-7,TRBD2,CASSFINSGSRLYEQYF,TGTGCCAGCAGCTTCATCAATAGCGGGAGTCGGCTCTACGAGCAGTACTTC
TRBV29-1,few,TRBJ2-1,TRBD1,CSVDRGLVNDEQFF,TGCAGCGTGGACAGGGGATTGGTTAATGATGAGCAGTTCTTC
TRBV7-2,.,TRBJ1-1,.,CASRPDGTVNTEAFF,TGTGCCAGCAGGCCCGATGGGACGGTGAACACTGAAGCTTTCTTT
TRBV28,.,TRBJ2-7,TRBD2,CASSMTSGRIGGLYEQYF,TGTGCCAGCAGCATGACTAGCGGGAGAATAGGGGGGCTATACGAGCAGTACTTC
TRBV28,few,TRBJ1-5,TRBD1,CASSHRTGGISNQPQHF,TGTGCCAGCAGTCACAGGACAGGCGGGATTAGCAATCAGCCCCAGCATTTT
TRBV11-2,.,TRBJ2-1,.,CASSSYGTLTYNEQFF,TGTGCCAGCAGCTCATACGGGACACTTACCTACAATGAGCAGTTCTTC
TRBV9,.,TRBJ2-3,.,CASSSIGSTDTQYF,TGTGCCAGCAGCTCGATCGGAAGCACAGATACGCAGTATTTT
TRBV6-5,few,TRBJ1-2,TRBD1,CASSYTGQGAYGYTF,TGTGCCAGCAGTTACACCGGACAGGGGGCCTATGGCTACACCTTC
TRBV27,.,TRBJ2-3,.,CASSRPSTDTQYF,TGTGCCAGCAGCCGCCCCTCCACAGATACGCAGTATTTT
TRBV29-1,.,TRBJ1-2,.,CSVVVVQGNYGYTF,TGCAGCGTTGTTGTGGTACAGGGCAACTATGGCTACACCTTC
TRBV20-1,.,TRBJ1-5,.,CSARVSGSDNQPQHF,TGCAGTGCTAGAGTAAGTGGCAGCGACAATCAGCCCCAGCATTTT
TRBV29-1,.,TRBJ1-2,.,CSVEQLPNYGYTF,TGCAGCGTTGAACAGCTTCCTAACTATGGCTACACCTTC
TRBV12-3/TRBV12-4,.,TRBJ1-4,.,CASSPTRNEKLFF,TGTGCCAGCAGTCCAACACGTAATGAAAAACTGTTTTTT
TRBV5-1,.,TRBJ2-6,.,CASSLLGASGANVLTF,TGCGCCAGCAGCTTATTGGGGGCCTCTGGGGCCAACGTCCTGACTTTC
TRBV14,many,TRBJ1-1,TRBD1,CASSQGPGTGATEAFF,TGTGCCAGCAGCCAAGGCCCCGGGACAGGGGCCACTGAAGCTTTCTTT
TRBV11-2,few,TRBJ1-3,.,CASSLEGRRNTIYF,TGTGCCAGCAGCTTAGAGGGCCGCAGAAACACCATATATTTT
TRBV5-1,few,TRBJ1-2,TRBD1,CASSPGTGGVWYGYTF,TGCGCCAGCAGCCCCGGGACAGGGGGCGTGTGGTATGGCTACACCTTC
TRBV24-1,few,TRBJ2-1,TRBD2,CATGGTGLAAYNEQFF,TGTGCCACCGGGGGGACGGGACTAGCGGCCTACAATGAGCAGTTCTTC
TRBV3-1,few,TRBJ1-1,.,CASSHGGERTNTEAFF,TGTGCCAGCAGCCATGGTGGCGAGCGAACTAACACTGAAGCTTTCTTT
TRBV7-9,.,TRBJ1-5,TRBD1,CASSLGGTEVNQPQHF,TGTGCCAGCAGCTTAGGGGGGACAGAAGTCAATCAGCCCCAGCATTTT
TRBV5-8,.,TRBJ2-3,.,CAPRAWGTDTQYF,TGTGCCCCCCGGGCCTGGGGCACAGATACGCAGTATTTT
TRBV5-4,.,TRBJ1-3,.,CASSDTGTGGNTIYF,TGTGCCAGCAGCGATACCGGGACGGGAGGAAACACCATATATTTT
TRBV20-1,few,TRBJ1-4,.,CSALLATNEKLFF,TGCAGTGCGCTCCTTGCAACTAATGAAAAACTGTTTTTT
TRBV5-6,few,TRBJ2-1,TRBD1,CASSLTGQAMNNEQFF,TGTGCCAGCAGCTTGACGGGACAGGCCATGAACAATGAGCAGTTCTTC
TRBV6-1,.,TRBJ2-2,.,CASSKKGANTGELFF,TGTGCCAGCAGCAAGAAAGGAGCGAACACCGGGGAGCTGTTTTTT
TRBV11-2,.,TRBJ2-1,.,CASSLWPTRRLEDEQFF,TGTGCCAGCAGCTTATGGCCCACCCGCCGACTCGAGGATGAGCAGTTCTTC
TRBV5-1,.,TRBJ1-6,.,CASSILREGNSPLHF,TGCGCCAGCAGCATACTCAGGGAGGGGAATTCACCCCTCCACTTT
TRBV2,.,TRBJ2-1,TRBD2,CASRREILGTSGAEQFF,TGTGCCAGCAGAAGAGAAATATTGGGGACTAGCGGGGCCGAGCAGTTCTTC
TRBV12-3/TRBV12-4,few,TRBJ2-1,TRBD2,CASSLRGLAGEFNNEQFF,TGTGCCAGCAGTTTACGAGGACTAGCGGGAGAGTTTAACAATGAGCAGTTCTTC
TRBV29-1,few,TRBJ2-1,TRBD1,CSVEGTGGNEQFF,TGCAGCGTTGAAGGGACAGGGGGGAATGAGCAGTTCTTC
TRBV7-9,few,TRBJ2-3,.,CASRPQGPFTDTQYF,TGTGCCAGCAGACCTCAGGGGCCCTTCACAGATACGCAGTATTTT
TRBV7-3,.,TRBJ2-5,TRBD2,CASSPGTSGSQTQYF,TGTGCCAGCAGCCCCGGGACTAGCGGGAGCCAGACCCAGTACTTC
TRBV10-2,few,TRBJ2-2,.,CASSEVAQGTGELFF,TGCGCCAGCAGTGAGGTAGCCCAAGGGACCGGGGAGCTGTTTTTT
TRBV20-1,.,TRBJ2-5,TRBD2,CSARRPSGNQETQYF,TGCAGTGCTAGAAGGCCTAGCGGAAATCAAGAGACCCAGTACTTC